The 24 T cell receptor beta chains listed next were all sequenced from one sample in a study of cytomegalovirus exposure and HLA in healthy donors. The method was immunoSEQ multiplex PCR; TCRdb's version includes in-frame clones alone and lacks a portion of them. The repertoire has some 170,000 clones, roughly 86% of them found once; the top ten carry 2% to 3%. Sequencing was done on a sample of PBMCs. These receptors originate from a man between 18 and 35 years old in good health and CMV-seropositive.

The sample holds a few counts of this clone. This chain joins TRBV9 and TRBJ1-6, with TRBD1 matching 7 bases. V lost 4 bases to trimming and J lost 7 bases; unmatched junction nucleotides: 2. This CDR3 is built from 13 residues. Germline V lookup: CDR1 SGDLS, CDR2 YYNGEE. The CDR3: CASSPTGNSPLHF. The CDR3 bases are TGTGCCAGCAGCCCGACAGGGAATTCACCCCTCCACTTT.

The chain recombines TRBV9 with TRBJ1-1; 8 nucleotides align to TRBD1. Germline-derived CDR1 and CDR2 are SGDLS and YYNGEE. The junction had 3 bases not matched to a gene; V was cut back by 4 bases and J by 1 base. This CDR3 has 14 residues. The CDR3 sequence: CASSPTGANTEAFF. The CDR3 DNA reads TGTGCCAGCAGCCCGACAGGGGCGAACACTGAAGCTTTCTTT.

This clone was observed once. CDR3 loop: CAWLQNENTEAFF. The CDR3 region has the DNA TGTGCCTGGCTCCAGAACGAGAACACTGAAGCTTTCTTT. The chain employs TRBV30 and TRBJ1-1; no reliable D call. Trimming took off 5 bases at V and 1 base at J, with 11 bases between the two ends. CDR3 size: 13 residues. CDR1 is GTSNPN, CDR2 SVGIG, per germline (reference sequence).

V usage is TRBV28 and J usage is TRBJ1-1, with D possibly being TRBD1 (6 bases). The CDR3 is 14 amino acids. Per germline, CDR1 MDHEN and CDR2 SYDVKM. The germline V and J ends were trimmed by 4 bases and 2 bases, with 11 bases remaining between them. CDR3 bases: TGTGCCAGCAGTTCGGGACACTTAAACACTGAAGCTTTCTTT. This encodes CASSSGHLNTEAFF.

V and J are TRBV28 and TRBJ1-2; 8 bases agree with TRBD1. CDR1 is MDHEN, CDR2 SYDVKM, per germline. Trimming took 10 bases from V and 4 from J; bases not matched to a gene: 8. This CDR3 spans 13 amino acids. CDR3 region: CATLRTGIYGYTF. The CDR3 DNA reads as TGTGCCACCCTGAGGACAGGGATCTATGGCTACACCTTC.

V and J are TRBV11-2 and TRBJ2-5, with D possibly TRBD1 on 6 matching bases. Germline CDR1 is SGHAT and CDR2 is FQNNGV. Trimming left V 1 base short and J 2 bases short, with 8 bases between. The CDR3 length is 14 residues. CDR3 region: CASSLGGQQETQYF. Here the CDR3 DNA reads TGTGCCAGCAGCTTAGGGGGACAACAAGAGACCCAGTACTTC.

V usage is TRBV2 and J usage is TRBJ1-2; 7 bases align to TRBD1. Germline CDR1 is SNHLY and CDR2 is FYNNEI. The ends lost 1 base at V and 4 bases at J; junction bases unmatched: 6. The CDR3 is 15 residues long. The CDR3 loop reads CASSEEAGGSYGYTF. In DNA form, the CDR3 reads TGTGCCAGCAGTGAAGAAGCAGGGGGTAGCTATGGCTACACCTTC. Based on the CDR3 plus reference TRBV2 and TRBJ1-2, the full variable domain is EPEVTQTPSHQVTQMGQEVILRCVPISNHLYFYWYRQILGQKVEFLVSFYNNEISEKSEIFDDQFSVERPDGSNFTLKIRSTKLEDSAMYFCASSEEAGGSYGYTFGSGTRLTVV.

This clone was detected once. This sequence joins TRBV21-1 and TRBJ1-2; the table assigns TRBD1, which was not confirmed against the DNA. TRBV21-1 is given as a pseudogene. The CDR3 is 16 amino acids. CDR3 DNA sequence: TGTGCCAGCAGCAGCCGGGACAGGGAAGAAAACTATGGCTACACCTTC. It codes for CASSSRDREENYGYTF.

The chain has TRBV7-9 and TRBJ2-1; TRBD1 matches 8 bases. The CDR3 has 17 residues. The germline gives CDR1 SEHNR, CDR2 FQNEAQ (reference sequence). With 5 bases clipped from V and 7 bases from J, the junction kept 16 bases outside the gene matches. The CDR3: CASSPPPGQGARNEQFF. CDR3 DNA sequence: TGTGCCAGCAGCCCCCCGCCGGGCCAGGGGGCTAGAAATGAGCAGTTCTTC.

This chain connects TRBV7-3 to TRBJ2-2; 10 bases agree with TRBD2. The germline gives CDR1 SGHTA, CDR2 FQGTGA. Unmatched junction bases numbered 3, after V lost 4 bases and J lost 1 base. The CDR3 is 16 residues long. CDR3 sequence: CASSSTSGKNTGELFF. The CDR3 DNA reads TGTGCCAGCAGCTCTACTAGCGGGAAGAACACCGGGGAGCTGTTTTTT.

This clone was counted a single time. The chain uses TRBV6-1 and TRBJ1-5; D is undetermined. CDR3 size: 13 residues. Looked up from germline, CDR1 is MNHNS and CDR2 is SASEGT. Trimming stripped 2 bases from V and 3 bases from J, with 5 bases between. This CDR3 is CASSERINQPQHF. The CDR3, as DNA: TGTGCCAGCAGTGAACGTATCAATCAGCCCCAGCATTTT.

The V call is TRBV4-1, the J call TRBJ2-1; the D gene is possibly TRBD2 (5 bases). Trimming cost V 1 base and J 0 bases, with 10 bases left between them. The CDR3 extends over 16 amino acids. The germline CDR1 and CDR2 sequences are MGHRA and YSYEKL. The CDR3 spells CASSQVGKSSYNEQFF. CDR3 nucleotides: TGCGCCAGCAGCCAAGTCGGGAAGAGCTCCTACAATGAGCAGTTCTTC.

The chain combines TRBV5-6 with TRBJ1-2; D not certain. The CDR3 is made up of 16 amino acids. Germline V lookup: CDR1 SGHDT, CDR2 YYEEEE. The V end was cut by 2 bases, the J end by 2 bases, with 16 bases between. In nucleotides, the CDR3 is TGTGCCAGCAGCTTAGGGAGCTACAGTGGCAACTATGGCTACACCTTC. It translates to CASSLGSYSGNYGYTF.

The chain joins TRBV4-1 to TRBJ2-7; maybe TRBD2 (6 bases). Germline CDR1 reads MGHRA; CDR2 reads YSYEKL. The CDR3 loop spans 15 amino acids. Deletions cut 0 bases from V and 1 base from J, with 10 bases between. This chain's CDR3 is CASSQDAGTSYEQYF. CDR3 DNA sequence: TGCGCCAGCAGCCAAGACGCCGGGACTTCCTACGAGCAGTACTTC.

V usage is TRBV7-6 and J usage is TRBJ1-2, with 11 bases aligning to TRBD1. CDR3 length: 14 residues. CDR1 and CDR2 (germline): SGHVS, FNYEAQ. Trimming at V came to 1 base and at J to 7 bases, leaving 2 bases not matched to a gene. The DNA for the CDR3 is TGTGCCAGCAGCTTAGTCGGACAGGGGGCTGGCTACACCTTC. Translated: CASSLVGQGAGYTF.

This clone was recorded only once. DNA for the CDR3: TGTGCCAGCAGCTGGGGATCGGGGGGAGGCGACGAGCAGTACTTC. Its translation: CASSWGSGGGDEQYF. The chain employs TRBV11-2 and TRBJ2-7, with 7 bases that match TRBD2. Germline CDR1 is SGHAT and CDR2 is FQNNGV. The V and J ends lost 4 bases and 5 bases, in that order; junction bases with no gene match: 11. CDR3 length equals 15 residues.

This clone has just a few counts. The chain is built from TRBV19 and TRBJ1-2; 9 bases map to TRBD1. Germline loops: CDR1 LNHDA, CDR2 SQIVND (reference sequence). This CDR3 has 13 amino acids. The junction had 2 bases not matched to a gene; V was cut back by 5 bases and J by 4 bases. CDR3 sequence: CASSPGQGYGYTF. The CDR3 nucleotides read TGTGCCAGTAGTCCGGGACAGGGCTATGGCTACACCTTC.

The rearrangement joins TRBV7-3 to TRBJ2-2; the match to TRBD1 covers 7 bases. This CDR3 is 15 amino acids long. J was trimmed by 5 bases and V by 5 bases; bases with no gene match: 8. Germline loops: CDR1 SGHTA, CDR2 FQGTGA. The CDR3 here is CASSPGTDWTGELFF. For the CDR3, the DNA is TGTGCCAGCAGCCCAGGGACAGACTGGACCGGGGAGCTGTTTTTT. The full variable domain, its missing parts supplied by reference TRBV7-3 and TRBJ2-2, is GAGVSQTPSNKVTEKGKYVELRCDPISGHTALYWYRQSLGQGPEFLIYFQGTGAADDSGLPNDRFFAVRPEGSVSTLKIQRTERGDSAVYLCASSPGTDWTGELFFGEGSRLTVL.

The chain uses TRBV7-9 and TRBJ2-7, with 8 bases that match TRBD2. The CDR3 is made up of 15 amino acids. V dropped 5 bases and J dropped 3; count of bases not matched to a gene: 9. CDR1 and CDR2 from the germline V gene are SEHNR and FQNEAQ (reference sequence). CDR3 region: CASSPGAAGVYEQYF. The CDR3 coding sequence is TGTGCCAGCAGCCCCGGGGCAGCGGGAGTCTACGAGCAGTACTTC.

This chain's CDR3 is CASSPEGASGDGELFF. The CDR3 nucleotides are TGTGCCAGCAGCCCCGAAGGAGCTAGCGGGGACGGGGAGCTGTTTTTT. The chain joins TRBV7-8 to TRBJ2-2; TRBD2 agrees at 9 bases. The CDR3 has 16 residues. Unmatched junction bases numbered 11, after V lost 5 bases and J lost 7 bases. Germline V gene sequence: CDR1 SGHVS, CDR2 FQNEAQ.

The V call is TRBV18, the J call TRBJ1-4; D is uncertain. Per the germline V gene, CDR1 is KGHSH and CDR2 is LQKENI. V lost 3 bases and J lost 5, with 10 bases in between. The CDR3 has 14 residues. The CDR3 DNA sequence: TGTGCCAGCTCACCGTGGCGGATGAATGAAAAACTGTTTTTT. Protein product: CASSPWRMNEKLFF.

The rearrangement links TRBV6-8 to TRBJ1-1, with D possibly TRBD1 on 6 matching bases. Germline V gene sequence: CDR1 MNHGY, CDR2 SAAAGT. Trimming stripped 7 bases from V and 1 base from J, with 19 bases between. This CDR3 comprises 16 residues. The CDR3 DNA follows: TGTGCCAGCACCGCGGGGGGCAGGGACAAGAACACTGAAGCTTTCTTT. Translating gives CASTAGGRDKNTEAFF.

This chain connects TRBV27 to TRBJ1-3, with D maybe TRBD1 (5 bases). The CDR3 has 14 residues. Trimming pared 3 bases from V and 0 bases from J, leaving 6 bases between. Germline values: CDR1 MNHEY, CDR2 SMNVEV (reference sequence). The CDR3 DNA reads as TGTGCCAGCAGTTTTGGGGCCTCTGGAAACACCATATATTTT. Its translation: CASSFGASGNTIYF.

The chain employs TRBV9 and TRBJ2-1; 9 bases fit TRBD2. CDR3 size: 16 residues. CDR1 is SGDLS, CDR2 YYNGEE, per germline. After removal of 2 bases from V and 9 bases from J, the junction contained 12 bases not matched to a gene. CDR3 sequence: CASSVGGRAGSSEQFF. CDR3 DNA sequence: TGTGCCAGCAGCGTTGGCGGGAGGGCCGGGTCTAGTGAGCAGTTCTTC.